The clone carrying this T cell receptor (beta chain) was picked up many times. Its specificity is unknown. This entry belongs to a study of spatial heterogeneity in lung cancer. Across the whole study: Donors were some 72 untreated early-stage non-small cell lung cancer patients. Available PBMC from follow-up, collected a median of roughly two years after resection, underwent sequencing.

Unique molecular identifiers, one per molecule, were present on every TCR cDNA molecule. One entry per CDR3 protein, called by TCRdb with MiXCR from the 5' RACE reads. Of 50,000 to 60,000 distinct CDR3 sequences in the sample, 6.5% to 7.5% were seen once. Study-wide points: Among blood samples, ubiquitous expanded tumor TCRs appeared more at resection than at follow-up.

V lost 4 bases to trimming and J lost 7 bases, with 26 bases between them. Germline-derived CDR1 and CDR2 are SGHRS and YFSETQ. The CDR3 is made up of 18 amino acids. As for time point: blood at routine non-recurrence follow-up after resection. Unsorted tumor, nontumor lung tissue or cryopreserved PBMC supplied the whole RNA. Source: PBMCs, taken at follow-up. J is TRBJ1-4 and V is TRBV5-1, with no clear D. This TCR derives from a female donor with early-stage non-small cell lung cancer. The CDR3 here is CASSLLKLNDWGSEKLFF. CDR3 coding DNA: TGCGCCAGCAGCCTGCTCAAGTTAAATGACTGGGGAAGTGAAAAACTGTTTTTT.